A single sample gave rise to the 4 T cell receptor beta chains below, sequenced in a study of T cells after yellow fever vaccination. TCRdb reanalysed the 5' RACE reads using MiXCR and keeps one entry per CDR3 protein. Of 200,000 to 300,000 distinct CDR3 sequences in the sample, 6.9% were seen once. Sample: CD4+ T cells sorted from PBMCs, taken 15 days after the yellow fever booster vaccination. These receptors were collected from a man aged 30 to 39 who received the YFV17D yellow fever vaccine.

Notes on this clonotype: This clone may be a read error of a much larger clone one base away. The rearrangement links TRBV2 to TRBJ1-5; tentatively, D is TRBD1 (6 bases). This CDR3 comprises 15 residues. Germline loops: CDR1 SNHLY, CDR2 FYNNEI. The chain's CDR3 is CPSRQELVSNQPQHF. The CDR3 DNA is TGTCCCAGCAGACAGGAACTTGTGAGCAATCAGCCCCAGCATTTT.

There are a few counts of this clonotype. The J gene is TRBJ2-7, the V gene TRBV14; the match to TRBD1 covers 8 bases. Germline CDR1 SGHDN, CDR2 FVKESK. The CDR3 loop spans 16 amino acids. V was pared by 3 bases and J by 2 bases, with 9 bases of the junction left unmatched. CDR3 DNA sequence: TGTGCCAGCAGCCACAAGTGGGACAGGAGGACCTACGAGCAGTACTTC. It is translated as CASSHKWDRRTYEQYF.

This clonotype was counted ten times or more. The CDR3 DNA reads as TGTGCCAGCAGCTCTTCCAACACCGGGGAGCTGTTTTTT. This translates into CASSSSNTGELFF. The chain links TRBV7-2 to TRBJ2-2, with D hard to call. CDR1 and CDR2 from the germline V gene are SGHTA and FQGNSA. V dropped 4 bases and J dropped 2 bases, with 5 bases sitting between them. The CDR3 covers 13 residues. The whole variable domain, filled in from reference TRBV7-2 and TRBJ2-2, reads GAGVSQSPSNKVTEKGKDVELRCDPISGHTALYWYRQSLGQGLEFLIYFQGNSAPDKSGLPSDRFSAERTGGSVSTLTIQRTQQEDSAVYLCASSSSNTGELFFGEGSRLTVL.

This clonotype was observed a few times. The CDR3 DNA follows: TGTGCCACCAGTGATTTGAATCGCGAGACTAGCGGGAGTAGTGAGCAGTTCTTC. Encoded protein: CATSDLNRETSGSSEQFF. This rearrangement joins TRBV24-1 to TRBJ2-1; 12 positions match TRBD2. V shed 0 bases and J 9 bases; nucleotides not matched to a gene: 11. The V gene's germline CDR1 is KGHDR and CDR2 SFDVKD. The CDR3 runs to 18 residues.